Below, 27 T cell receptor beta chains from the same sample are listed, as sequenced in a study of metastatic and nonmetastatic thyroid tumors. With MiXCR, TCRdb called clones anew from the PCR reads. In the table there are 25,000 to 35,000 clones, 20% to 25% of which are singletons. Nobody among the patients had been given any treatment before thyroid surgery. Sequencing was done on a sample of blood. The receptors derive from a female donor with papillary thyroid cancer or a benign thyroid nodule (not recorded which). Some clones in this sample may be carry-over from other donors' samples.

This clone came up many times. The chain couples TRBV5-6 to TRBJ1-5, with no clear D. Germline CDR1 is SGHDT and CDR2 is YYEEEE. The CDR3 is made up of 14 amino acids. V was pared by 3 bases and J by 5 bases, with 12 bases between. The CDR3 bases are TGTGCCAGCAGCTCCTGGACGGAGCATCAGCCCCAGCATTTT. Residues: CASSSWTEHQPQHF.

There are many counts of this clone. This sequence may be a read error, since a much larger clone differs from it by one base. The same CDR3 is also encoded by other DNA sequences in this sample. This rearrangement joins TRBV30 to TRBJ2-2, with D maybe TRBD2 (6 bases). This CDR3 region has 14 residues. Germline V gives CDR1 GTSNPN, CDR2 SVGIG (reference sequence). V was pared by 7 bases and J by 5 bases, with 17 bases between. CDR3 amino acids: CASTRDGGTGELFF. CDR3 bases: TGTGCCTCTACCCGGGACGGAGGGACCGGGGAGCTGTTTTTT.

This clone was seen at least ten times. The chain combines TRBV6-4 with TRBJ2-5; D call uncertain. Trimming shortened V by 2 bases and J by 4 bases, and 2 bases separated the two germline ends. CDR3 size: 11 residues. Germline values: CDR1 MRHNA, CDR2 SNTAGT. CDR3 DNA: TGTGCCAGCAGTGACCGAGAGACCCAGTACTTC. Protein product: CASSDRETQYF.

This clone was seen a few times. The chain has TRBV6-1 and TRBJ1-1, with D maybe TRBD1 (5 bases). V was clipped by 5 bases and J by 8 bases, with 15 bases between them. The germline CDR1 and CDR2 sequences are MNHNS and SASEGT. The CDR3 contains 13 residues. CDR3: CASSRDPRAEAFF. In DNA, the CDR3 is TGTGCCAGCAGTAGGGACCCACGTGCGGAAGCTTTCTTT.

This clone is categorized as medium-sized (0.01 to 0.1%). V is TRBV11-3 and J is TRBJ2-7, with 7 bases aligning to TRBD1. This CDR3 region has 14 residues. V gave up 5 bases and J gave up 5 bases; unmatched junction bases: 9. Germline loops: CDR1 SGHNT, CDR2 YENEEA. The CDR3, as DNA: TGTGCCAGCAGCCGAGCTCATACAGGGGACGAGCAGTACTTC. Residues: CASSRAHTGDEQYF.

The table lists this clone with many counts. This could be a read error, since a much larger clone is one nucleotide away. No conserved phenylalanine or tryptophan is present at the end of the CDR3, so a read error is the likely explanation. The chain recombines TRBV11-2 with TRBJ2-2; 8 nucleotides align to TRBD2. This CDR3 is 16 amino acids long. The junction had 6 bases not matched to a gene; V was cut back by 2 bases and J by 4 bases. Germline CDR1 and CDR2: SGHAT and FQNNGV. CDR3 region: CASSLYRGRSTGELFS. CDR3 DNA: TGTGCCAGCAGCTTATATCGCGGGAGGAGCACCGGGGAGCTGTTTTCT.

In this sample, this clone turned up many times. The rearrangement links TRBV18 to TRBJ2-3, with 9 nucleotides matching TRBD1. V was clipped by 0 bases and J by 5 bases; unmatched bases: 3. CDR3 length: 15 amino acids. Per germline, CDR1 KGHSH and CDR2 LQKENI. The CDR3 is CASSPPGQGLDTQYF. Written as DNA, the CDR3 is TGTGCCAGCTCACCACCGGGACAGGGATTAGATACGCAGTATTTT. Supplemented by reference TRBV18 and TRBJ2-3, the full variable domain reads NAGVMQNPRHLVRRRGQEARLRCSPMKGHSHVYWYRQLPEEGLKFMVYLQKENIIDESGMPKERFSAEFPKEGPSILRIQQVVRGDSAAYFCASSPPGQGLDTQYFGPGTRLTVL.

The V and J genes are TRBV28 and TRBJ2-3, with TRBD1 as a possible D gene (6 bases). CDR1 is MDHEN and CDR2 is SYDVKM in the germline V gene. The CDR3 length is 14 residues. V lost 8 bases to trimming and J lost 3 bases, with 15 bases between them. CDR3 in DNA: TGTGCCAGCGGGGGCAGGACACATACAGATACGCAGTATTTT. It yields the protein CASGGRTHTDTQYF.

This clone was seen ten or more times. This sample also contains other DNA sequences that code for the same CDR3. The V call is TRBV7-8, the J call TRBJ1-1, with TRBD1 as a possible D gene (5 bases). V lost 5 bases and J 5 bases, leaving 18 bases between the germline ends. The CDR3 is 15 residues long. Germline V CDR1 and CDR2: SGHVS, FQNEAQ. The CDR3 protein is CASSAREPPGTEAFF. The CDR3 nucleotides are TGTGCCAGCAGCGCCAGGGAACCCCCGGGGACTGAAGCTTTCTTT.

Within the sample, this clone is medium-sized. V and J are TRBV20-1 and TRBJ2-7; the match to TRBD2 covers 13 bases. Germline CDR1 is DFQATT and CDR2 is SNEGSKA (reference sequence). The ends lost 0 bases at V and 4 bases at J; junction bases unmatched: 6. The CDR3 loop spans 16 amino acids. This CDR3 is CSAREMGLAGLYEQYF. In DNA form, the CDR3 reads TGCAGTGCTAGAGAAATGGGACTAGCGGGACTTTACGAGCAGTACTTC.

By sample share, this clone is medium-sized. V usage is TRBV28 and J usage is TRBJ2-3; 13 nucleotides match TRBD2. Germline values: CDR1 MDHEN, CDR2 SYDVKM. The ends lost 5 bases at V and 9 bases at J; junction bases unmatched: 14. This CDR3 comprises 17 residues. CDR3: CASSPRTSGSPQYTQYF. The CDR3 DNA reads TGTGCCAGCAGTCCCCGGACTAGCGGGAGTCCCCAGTACACGCAGTATTTT. Using reference TRBV28 and TRBJ2-3 for the parts outside the CDR3, the full variable domain is DVKVTQSSRYLVKRTGEKVFLECVQDMDHENMFWYRQDPGLGLRLIYFSYDVKMKEKGDIPEGYSVSREKKERFSLILESASTNQTSMYLCASSPRTSGSPQYTQYFGPGTRLTVL.

The chain couples TRBV9 to TRBJ1-5, with a weak D call TRBD1 (6 bases). The germline V gene encodes CDR1 SGDLS and CDR2 YYNGEE. V gave up 0 bases and J gave up 11 bases, with 9 bases separating them. The length of the CDR3 is 12 residues. This CDR3 reads CASSVEGGSQHF. The CDR3 bases are TGTGCCAGCAGCGTAGAGGGGGGTTCCCAGCATTTT.

This clone has a handful of counts. This may stem from a read error, because a much larger clone lies one nucleotide away. Other DNA sequences from this sample encode an identical CDR3 as well. This chain links TRBV7-7 with TRBJ1-1, with a weak D call TRBD1 (5 bases). The CDR3 is made up of 13 amino acids. CDR1 and CDR2 from the germline V gene are SSHAT and FNYEAQ (reference sequence). DNA of the CDR3: TGTGCTAGCAGCCGGGACGTGGGGACTGAAGCCTTCTTT. It codes for CASSRDVGTEAFF.

Only a few counts were recorded for this clone. The genes are TRBV29-1 and TRBJ2-1, with D maybe TRBD2 (6 bases). The CDR3 runs 14 residues. The V end lost 8 bases, the J end lost 0 bases, and 14 bases lay between the germline ends. The V gene's germline CDR1 is SQVTM and CDR2 ANQGSEA. This CDR3 is CSTPGTGSYNEQFF. CDR3 sequence (DNA): TGCAGCACCCCCGGGACTGGCTCCTACAATGAGCAGTTCTTC.

About this clone: The junction departs from the called germline gene at one end, perhaps through a read error. J is TRBJ2-3 and V is TRBV6-1; 9 nucleotides match TRBD2. CDR3 length: 15 residues. Germline assignment: CDR1 MNHNS and CDR2 SASEGT. CDR3 region: CASASQREDGDTQFF. CDR3 DNA: TGTGCCAGCGCGTCGCAGCGGGAGGATGGCGATACGCAGTTTTTT.

A word on this clone: A much larger clone is a single base away; this may be a read error. The sample holds other DNA sequences that translate to the same CDR3. The chain couples TRBV4-2 to TRBJ1-1; D is undetermined. The CDR3 runs to 15 residues. V lost 0 bases and J lost 2, with 10 bases in between. Per the germline V gene, CDR1 is LGHNA and CDR2 is YNFKEQ. CDR3 in amino acids: CASSQDGTHNTEAFF. The CDR3 nucleotides are TGTGCCAGCAGCCAAGATGGTACACACAACACTGAAGCTTTCTTT.

This clone was seen many times. The rearrangement uses TRBV20-1 and TRBJ1-6; TRBD1 might be the D (6 bases). This CDR3 spans 13 amino acids. With 3 bases removed from V and 5 bases from J, the gap between germline ends came to 8 bases. The germline gives CDR1 DFQATT, CDR2 SNEGSKA (reference sequence). The CDR3 region has the DNA TGCAGTGCTAGTCGGACAGATAATTCACCCCTCCACTTT. It specifies CSASRTDNSPLHF.

This clone was counted many times. The germline gene is not matched at one end of the junction; a read error may be the cause. The V call is TRBV2, the J call TRBJ2-4; D possibly uses TRBD1 or TRBD2 (5 bases each). The CDR3 is 13 residues long. CDR1 is SNHLY, CDR2 FYNNEI, per germline. The CDR3 is CASSAVAGTLLFF. DNA of the CDR3: TGTGCCAGCAGTGCCGTGGCCGGGACCCTCCTCTTCTTC. Based on the CDR3 plus reference TRBV2 and TRBJ2-4, the full variable domain is EPEVTQTPSHQVTQMGQEVILRCVPISNHLYFYWYRQILGQKVEFLVSFYNNEISEKSEIFDDQFSVERPDGSNFTLKIRSTKLEDSAMYFCASSAVAGTLLFFGAGTRLSVL.

This clone was recorded at least ten times. The genes are TRBV28 and TRBJ2-5; D remains unclear. The CDR3 consists of 15 residues. The germline gives CDR1 MDHEN, CDR2 SYDVKM. Trimming took off 2 bases at V and 5 bases at J, with 15 bases between the two ends. The CDR3 sequence: CASSLTPRTLETQYF. The DNA for the CDR3 is TGTGCCAGCAGTTTAACCCCCCGGACCCTTGAGACCCAGTACTTC.

The rearrangement joins TRBV27 to TRBJ1-1, with 7 bases fitting TRBD1. The CDR3 runs to 17 residues. Trimming removed 6 bases from V and 0 bases from J; junction bases left unmatched: 13. Germline lookup yields CDR1 MNHEY and CDR2 SMNVEV (reference sequence). The CDR3 loop reads CASRTDRVGTMNTEAFF. The CDR3 DNA reads as TGTGCCAGCAGGACAGACAGGGTGGGGACCATGAACACTGAAGCTTTCTTT.

For this clone: The missing conserved phenylalanine or tryptophan at the end of this CDR3 makes a read error likely. The V call is TRBV28, the J call TRBJ2-2, with 11 nucleotides matching TRBD2. Germline CDR1 MDHEN, CDR2 SYDVKM. CDR3 size: 16 residues. CDR3 region: CASSPLAGDNTVELFL. The CDR3 DNA is TGTGCCAGCAGCCCACTAGCGGGAGACAACACCGTGGAGCTGTTTCTT.

This clone was recorded at least ten times. The gene calls are TRBV29-1 and TRBJ2-3, with 7 bases matching TRBD2. The CDR3 runs to 13 residues. Trimming took 4 bases from V and 4 from J; bases not matched to a gene: 5. CDR1 SQVTM and CDR2 ANQGSEA come from the germline V gene. The CDR3 loop is CSVGREQADTQYF. The CDR3 DNA reads TGCAGCGTTGGGCGGGAGCAAGCAGATACGCAGTATTTT.

The CDR3 region is CSARGETQYF. The DNA of the CDR3 is TGCAGTGCTCGCGGAGAGACCCAGTACTTC. The genes are TRBV20-1 and TRBJ2-5; D call uncertain. The ends were cut back, 5 bases at V and 4 bases at J, with 5 bases in the middle. The CDR3 contains 10 residues. The germline CDR1 and CDR2 sequences are DFQATT and SNEGSKA (reference sequence).

In its sample, this clone is medium-sized. The genes are TRBV6-6 and TRBJ2-7; TRBD1 aligns across 9 bases. The CDR3 sequence is 18 residues long. Germline V lookup: CDR1 MNHNY, CDR2 SVGAGI (reference sequence). With V trimmed by 2 bases and J by 2 bases, 13 bases remained unmatched. The CDR3 DNA reads TGTGCCAGCAGTTACCAGGCTCCCGGGACAGGGAACCCCTACGAGCAGTACTTC. This codes for CASSYQAPGTGNPYEQYF.

This clone has at least ten counts. It may be a read error: a sequence one base away is much more abundant. This rearrangement joins TRBV24-1 to TRBJ2-2, with a tentative D call TRBD2 (5 bases). Germline assignment: CDR1 KGHDR and CDR2 SFDVKD. The CDR3 is 13 amino acids. The CDR3 sequence: CTTSDLRAGELFF. The CDR3 DNA reads TGTACCACCAGTGATTTGAGGGCCGGGGAGCTGTTTTTT.

This clone was counted at least ten times. Written as DNA, the CDR3 is TGCGCCAGCACCCCAGACACCTACAATGAGCAGTTCTTC. Protein sequence: CASTPDTYNEQFF. The rearrangement joins TRBV10-2 to TRBJ2-1; D gene ambiguous. The CDR3 extends over 13 amino acids. Trimming took 7 bases from V and 2 from J, leaving 9 bases between them. Germline CDR1 reads WSHSY; CDR2 reads SAAADI.

This clone was picked up many times. One end of the junction varies from germline; a read error may be responsible. This chain links TRBV7-8 with TRBJ2-1, with a possible D match to TRBD2 (5 bases). Germline V lookup: CDR1 SGHVS, CDR2 FQNEAQ. There are 12 residues in the CDR3. This chain's CDR3 is CASSLGPERRVF. In DNA form, the CDR3 reads TGTGCCAGCAGCTTAGGGCCGGAGCGGAGAGTCTTC.